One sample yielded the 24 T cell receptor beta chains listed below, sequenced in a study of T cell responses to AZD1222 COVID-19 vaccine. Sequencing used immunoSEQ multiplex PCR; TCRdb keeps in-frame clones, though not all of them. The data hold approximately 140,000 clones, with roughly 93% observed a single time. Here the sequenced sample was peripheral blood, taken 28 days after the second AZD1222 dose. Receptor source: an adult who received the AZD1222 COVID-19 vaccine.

The CDR3 protein is CASSGPGTGSSYEQYF. CDR3 DNA: TGTGCCAGCAGTGGCCCCGGGACAGGGTCTTCCTACGAGCAGTACTTC. The chain is built from TRBV28 and TRBJ2-7, with 9 bases fitting TRBD1. Per the germline V gene, CDR1 is MDHEN and CDR2 is SYDVKM. The CDR3 is 16 amino acids. The J segment lost 1 base and the V segment lost 5 bases, leaving 9 bases of the junction unmatched.

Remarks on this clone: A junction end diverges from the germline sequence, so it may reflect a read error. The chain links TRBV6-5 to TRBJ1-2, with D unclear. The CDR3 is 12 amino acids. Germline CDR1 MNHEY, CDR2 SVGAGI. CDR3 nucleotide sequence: TGTGCCAGCAGTGACTCGGGCTATGGCTACACCTTC. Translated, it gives CASSDSGYGYTF.

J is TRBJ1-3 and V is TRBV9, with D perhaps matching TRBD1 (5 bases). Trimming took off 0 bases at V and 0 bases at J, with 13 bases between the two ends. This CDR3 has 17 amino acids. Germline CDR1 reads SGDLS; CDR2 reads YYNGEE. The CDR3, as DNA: TGTGCCAGCAGCGTAGCTACTCGAACAGGCTCTGGAAACACCATATATTTT. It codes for CASSVATRTGSGNTIYF.

The CDR3 region has the DNA TGCGCCAGCGGGCGGTTGGGAAGCCTCAATGAGCAGTTCTTC. This sequence encodes CASGRLGSLNEQFF. The chain couples TRBV5-1 to TRBJ2-1; D not resolved. The CDR3 is 14 amino acids. Germline V gives CDR1 SGHRS, CDR2 YFSETQ. With 7 bases removed from V and 6 bases from J, the gap between germline ends came to 17 bases.

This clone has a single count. The CDR3 is CASSMDRAHSPLHF. For the CDR3, the DNA is TGTGCCAGTAGTATGGACAGGGCCCATTCACCCCTCCACTTT. The V call is TRBV19, the J call TRBJ1-6; 8 bases line up with TRBD1. Trimming cost V 3 bases and J 8 bases; bases outside gene matches: 3. The CDR3 loop spans 14 amino acids. Germline V gives CDR1 LNHDA, CDR2 SQIVND (reference sequence).

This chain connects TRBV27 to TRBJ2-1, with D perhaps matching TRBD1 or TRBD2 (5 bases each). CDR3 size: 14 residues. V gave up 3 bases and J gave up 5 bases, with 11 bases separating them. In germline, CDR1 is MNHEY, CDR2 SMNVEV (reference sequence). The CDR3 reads CASSFRDHDNEQFF. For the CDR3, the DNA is TGTGCCAGCAGTTTCCGGGACCATGACAATGAGCAGTTCTTC.

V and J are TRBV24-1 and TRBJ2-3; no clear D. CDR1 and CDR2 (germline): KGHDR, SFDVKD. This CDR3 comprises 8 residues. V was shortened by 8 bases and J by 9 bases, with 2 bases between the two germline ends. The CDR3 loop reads CATKTQYF. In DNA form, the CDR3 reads TGTGCCACCAAGACGCAGTATTTT.

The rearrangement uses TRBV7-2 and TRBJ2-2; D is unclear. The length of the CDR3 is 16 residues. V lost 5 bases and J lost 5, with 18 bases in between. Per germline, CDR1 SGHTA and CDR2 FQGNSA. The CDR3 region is CASSPGAPGVTGELFF. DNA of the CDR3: TGTGCCAGCAGCCCCGGTGCACCGGGCGTTACCGGGGAGCTGTTTTTT.

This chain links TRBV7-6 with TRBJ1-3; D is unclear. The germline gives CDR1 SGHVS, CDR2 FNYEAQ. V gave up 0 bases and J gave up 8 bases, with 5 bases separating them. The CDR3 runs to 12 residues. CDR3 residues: CASSLAGDTIYF. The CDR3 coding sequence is TGTGCCAGCAGCTTAGCCGGAGACACCATATATTTT.

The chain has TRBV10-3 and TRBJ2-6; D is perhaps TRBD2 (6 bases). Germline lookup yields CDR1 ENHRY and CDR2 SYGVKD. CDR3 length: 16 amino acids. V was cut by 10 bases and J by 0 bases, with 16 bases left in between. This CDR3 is CATTRDLSSGANVLTF. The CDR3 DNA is TGTGCCACCACTCGGGACTTAAGCTCTGGGGCCAACGTCCTGACTTTC.

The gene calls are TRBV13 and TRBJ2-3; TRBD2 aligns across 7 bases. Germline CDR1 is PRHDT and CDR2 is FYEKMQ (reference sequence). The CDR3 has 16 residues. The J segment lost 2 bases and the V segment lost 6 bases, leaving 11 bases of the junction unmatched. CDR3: CASRERGDSYTDTQYF. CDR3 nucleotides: TGTGCCAGCAGGGAACGGGGGGACTCATACACAGATACGCAGTATTTT.

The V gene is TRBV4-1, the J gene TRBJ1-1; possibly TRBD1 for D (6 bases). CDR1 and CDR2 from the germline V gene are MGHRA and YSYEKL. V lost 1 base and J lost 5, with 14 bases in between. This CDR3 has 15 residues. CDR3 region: CASSQVRGPGTEAFF. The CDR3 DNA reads TGCGCCAGCAGCCAAGTCCGGGGGCCGGGGACTGAAGCTTTCTTT.

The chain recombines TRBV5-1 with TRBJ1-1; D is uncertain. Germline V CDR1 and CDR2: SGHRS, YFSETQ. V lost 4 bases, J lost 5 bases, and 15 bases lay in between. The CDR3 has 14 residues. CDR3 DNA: TGCGCCAGCAGCCCGAGGTCTGGGCCAACTGAAGCTTTCTTT. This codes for CASSPRSGPTEAFF.

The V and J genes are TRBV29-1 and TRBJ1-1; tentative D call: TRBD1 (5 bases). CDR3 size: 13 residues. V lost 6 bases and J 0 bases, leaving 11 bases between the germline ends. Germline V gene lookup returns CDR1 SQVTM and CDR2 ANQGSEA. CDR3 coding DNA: TGCAGCGTACTAGGGACGGTGAACACTGAAGCTTTCTTT. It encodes CSVLGTVNTEAFF.

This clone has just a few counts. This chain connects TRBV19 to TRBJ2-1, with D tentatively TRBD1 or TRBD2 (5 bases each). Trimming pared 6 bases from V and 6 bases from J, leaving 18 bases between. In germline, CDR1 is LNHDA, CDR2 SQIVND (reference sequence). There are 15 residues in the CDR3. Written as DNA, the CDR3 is TGTGCCAGTAGCGAGCACCCGACTGGGGGCAATGAGCAGTTCTTC. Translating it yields CASSEHPTGGNEQFF.

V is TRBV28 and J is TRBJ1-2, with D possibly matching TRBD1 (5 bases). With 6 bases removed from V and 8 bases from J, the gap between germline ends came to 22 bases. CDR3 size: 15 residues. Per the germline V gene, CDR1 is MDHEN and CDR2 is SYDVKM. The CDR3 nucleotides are TGTGCCAGCAGCCCCCCGGGGACCCTAGAGAAGGGCTACACCTTC. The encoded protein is CASSPPGTLEKGYTF.

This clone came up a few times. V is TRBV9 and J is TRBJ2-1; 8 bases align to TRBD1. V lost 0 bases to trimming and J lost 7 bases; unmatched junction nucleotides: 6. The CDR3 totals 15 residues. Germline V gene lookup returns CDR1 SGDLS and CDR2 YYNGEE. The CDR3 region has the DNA TGTGCCAGCAGCGTAGATGGACAGGGTAGGAATGAGCAGTTCTTC. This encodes CASSVDGQGRNEQFF.

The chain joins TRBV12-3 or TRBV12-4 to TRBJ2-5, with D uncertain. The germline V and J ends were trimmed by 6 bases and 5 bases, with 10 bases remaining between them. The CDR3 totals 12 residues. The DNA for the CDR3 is TGTGCCAGCAGCATGACCGGGGAGACCCAGTACTTC. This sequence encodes CASSMTGETQYF.

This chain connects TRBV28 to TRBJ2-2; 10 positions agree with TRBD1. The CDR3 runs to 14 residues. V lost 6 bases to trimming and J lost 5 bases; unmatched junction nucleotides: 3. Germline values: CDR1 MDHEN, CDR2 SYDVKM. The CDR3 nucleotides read TGTGCCAGCAGGCCGGGACAGGGGACCGGGGAGCTGTTTTTT. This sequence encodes CASRPGQGTGELFF.

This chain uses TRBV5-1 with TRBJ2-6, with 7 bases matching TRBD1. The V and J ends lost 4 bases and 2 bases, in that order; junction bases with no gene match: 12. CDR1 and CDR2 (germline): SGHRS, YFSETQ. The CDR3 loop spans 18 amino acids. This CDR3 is CASSPKSGTEAGANVLTF. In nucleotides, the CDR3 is TGCGCCAGCAGCCCAAAATCCGGGACAGAAGCTGGGGCCAACGTCCTGACTTTC.

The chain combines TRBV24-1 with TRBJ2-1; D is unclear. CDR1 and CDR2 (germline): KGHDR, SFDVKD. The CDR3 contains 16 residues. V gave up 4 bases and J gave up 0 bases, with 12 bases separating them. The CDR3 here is CATSEGWRSSYNEQFF. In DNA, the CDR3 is TGTGCCACCAGTGAAGGATGGCGGAGCTCCTACAATGAGCAGTTCTTC.

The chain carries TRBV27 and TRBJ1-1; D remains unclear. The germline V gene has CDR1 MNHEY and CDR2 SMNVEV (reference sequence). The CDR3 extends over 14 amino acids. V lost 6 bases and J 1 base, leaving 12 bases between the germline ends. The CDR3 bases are TGTGCCAGCAGCCATGCGGTTGGGAACACTGAAGCTTTCTTT. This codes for CASSHAVGNTEAFF.

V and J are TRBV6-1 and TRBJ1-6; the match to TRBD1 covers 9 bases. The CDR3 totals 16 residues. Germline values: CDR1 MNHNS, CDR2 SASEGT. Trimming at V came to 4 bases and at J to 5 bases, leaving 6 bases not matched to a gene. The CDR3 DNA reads TGTGCCAGCAGTGCCCGACAGGGGGATCATAATTCACCCCTCCACTTT. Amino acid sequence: CASSARQGDHNSPLHF.

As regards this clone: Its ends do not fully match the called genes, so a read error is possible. The chain's CDR3 is CASRPPEAGAIPIF. The CDR3 DNA follows: TGTGCCAGCAGGCCACCCGAGGCGGGAGCGATCCCAATCTTC. The chain has TRBV7-2 and TRBJ2-1, with 7 bases lining up with TRBD2. The CDR3 consists of 14 residues. Germline loops: CDR1 SGHTA, CDR2 FQGNSA.